This entry lists 29 T cell receptor beta chains sequenced from one sample in a study of blood T cell repertoires in COVID-19. The repertoire was sequenced with immunoSEQ multiplex PCR; TCRdb's copy has only in-frame clones and lacks some. The table shows about 210,000 clones, with about 80% occurring only once. The specimen sequenced was peripheral blood. Receptor source: a man in his sixties with acute or convalescent COVID-19.

The V and J genes are TRBV19 and TRBJ2-1, with 11 bases that match TRBD2. The CDR3 length is 15 residues. The germline CDR1 and CDR2 sequences are LNHDA and SQIVND (reference sequence). V lost 6 bases, J lost 4 bases, and 5 bases stayed unmatched. The CDR3 region has the DNA TGTGCCAGTAGGGGGGGGACTAGCGGATACAATGAGCAGTTCTTC. Amino acid sequence: CASRGGTSGYNEQFF.

This chain connects TRBV21-1 to TRBJ2-1; the table gives TRBD2 as D, unverified against the DNA. TRBV21-1 is a pseudogene. This CDR3 comprises 20 residues. This CDR3 is CASSTGLAGTRPLSYNEQFF. CDR3 in DNA: TGTGCCAGCAGCACTGGACTAGCGGGAACCAGACCACTCTCCTACAATGAGCAGTTCTTC.

The chain couples TRBV2 to TRBJ1-5; possible D gene TRBD1, 5 bases. The CDR3 has 14 residues. Germline V gives CDR1 SNHLY, CDR2 FYNNEI. The ends were cut back, 5 bases at V and 8 bases at J, with 16 bases in the middle. CDR3 sequence (DNA): TGTGCCAGCAGTATTAGGCAGGGAGGGGAGCCCCAGCATTTT. Amino acid sequence: CASSIRQGGEPQHF.

This sequence joins TRBV4-3 and TRBJ1-1; a weak D match, TRBD1 (5 bases). Trimming removed 0 bases at V and 4 bases at J, with 15 bases between. This CDR3 comprises 16 residues. Germline loops: CDR1 LGHNA, CDR2 YSLEER. The CDR3 coding sequence is TGCGCCAGCAGCCAAGATTGGGGCAAGGGGCTCACTGAAGCTTTCTTT. It codes for CASSQDWGKGLTEAFF.

V is TRBV19 and J is TRBJ1-2; D might be TRBD1 (5 bases). The germline V gene has CDR1 LNHDA and CDR2 SQIVND (reference sequence). V was trimmed by 1 base and J by 2 bases, leaving 11 bases between them. This CDR3 has 15 amino acids. CDR3 DNA sequence: TGTGCCAGTAGTATAGTCCAGGGAAGCAACTATGGCTACACCTTC. It specifies CASSIVQGSNYGYTF.

This chain links TRBV7-2 with TRBJ2-7; TRBD1 is a possible D gene (6 bases). V gave up 7 bases and J gave up 2 bases, with 15 bases separating them. CDR1 is SGHTA and CDR2 is FQGNSA in the germline V gene. CDR3 length: 14 amino acids. CDR3 residues: CASTRTQGTYEQYF. The CDR3 nucleotides read TGTGCCAGCACCCGTACTCAGGGGACCTACGAGCAGTACTTC.

The chain couples TRBV6-6 to TRBJ1-5; tentative D call: TRBD1 (5 bases). The V gene's germline CDR1 is MNHNY and CDR2 SVGAGI (reference sequence). The CDR3 spans 15 residues. The V end lost 2 bases, the J end lost 4 bases, and 12 bases lay between the germline ends. The CDR3 sequence is CASSYPPGQNQPQHF. The CDR3 DNA sequence: TGTGCCAGCAGTTACCCCCCAGGGCAGAATCAGCCCCAGCATTTT.

The chain links TRBV12-3 or TRBV12-4 to TRBJ1-1, with TRBD1 as a possible D gene (5 bases). The CDR3 extends over 13 amino acids. Deletions cut 6 bases from V and 4 bases from J, with 12 bases between. This CDR3 is CASSYLRATEAFF. The CDR3 DNA is TGTGCCAGCAGCTACCTCAGGGCCACTGAAGCTTTCTTT.

The V call is TRBV10-3, the J call TRBJ1-4, with 8 bases identical to TRBD1. V trimming: 11 bases; J trimming: 2 bases; junction bases outside the gene matches: 7. The CDR3 contains 14 residues. Germline CDR1 is ENHRY and CDR2 is SYGVKD. The chain's CDR3 is CASRGRGTNEKLFF. CDR3 in DNA: TGTGCCTCCAGGGGGCGCGGGACTAATGAAAAACTGTTTTTT.

This clone was found once. The chain links TRBV9 to TRBJ2-6; D call uncertain. Germline V CDR1 and CDR2: SGDLS, YYNGEE. CDR3 length: 15 residues. Deletions cut 2 bases from V and 4 bases from J, with 10 bases between. The CDR3 sequence: CASSVASLGANVLTF. DNA for the CDR3: TGTGCCAGCAGCGTTGCCTCACTCGGGGCCAACGTCCTGACTTTC.

Comment on this clone: Other DNA sequences within the sample encode an identical CDR3. J is TRBJ2-7 and V is TRBV19; 8 bases fit TRBD1. Germline trimming cut 3 bases from V and 4 bases from J; bases unmatched to any gene: 5. Germline CDR1 and CDR2: LNHDA and SQIVND (reference sequence). This CDR3 is 14 amino acids long. The CDR3 spells CASSIRTGPYEQYF. In DNA, the CDR3 is TGTGCCAGTAGTATCCGGACAGGGCCTTACGAGCAGTACTTC.

This clone was counted a few times. This chain links TRBV11-2 with TRBJ1-1, with 7 nucleotides matching TRBD1. Trimming cost V 4 bases and J 1 base; bases outside gene matches: 6. Germline lookup yields CDR1 SGHAT and CDR2 FQNNGV. The CDR3 contains 15 residues. CDR3: CASSSKTGTNTEAFF. As DNA, the CDR3 is TGTGCCAGCAGCTCTAAGACAGGGACGAACACTGAAGCTTTCTTT.

The chain employs TRBV11-2 and TRBJ2-3; D not resolved. The germline V gene has CDR1 SGHAT and CDR2 FQNNGV. The CDR3 loop spans 14 amino acids. V gave up 0 bases and J gave up 2 bases, with 6 bases separating them. The CDR3 DNA follows: TGTGCCAGCAGCTTAGACCAGGTCACAGATACGCAGTATTTT. It translates to CASSLDQVTDTQYF. The full variable domain, rest sourced from reference TRBV11-2 and TRBJ2-3, is EAGVAQSPRYKIIEKRQSVAFWCNPISGHATLYWYQQILGQGPKLLIQFQNNGVVDDSQLPKDRFSAERLKGVDSTLKIQPAKLEDSAVYLCASSLDQVTDTQYFGPGTRLTVL.

The V and J genes are TRBV7-2 and TRBJ2-3, with TRBD2 matching over 7 bases. Trimming at V came to 5 bases and at J to 2 bases, leaving 10 bases not matched to a gene. Germline CDR1 is SGHTA and CDR2 is FQGNSA. The CDR3 loop spans 16 amino acids. CDR3: CASSRVGGETTDTQYF. The CDR3 DNA reads as TGTGCCAGCAGCCGCGTGGGGGGGGAGACCACAGATACGCAGTATTTT.

In nucleotides, the CDR3 is TGTGCCATCAGTGAACAGGGCAATCAGCCCCAGCATTTT. This translates into CAISEQGNQPQHF. V usage is TRBV10-3 and J usage is TRBJ1-5; D may be TRBD1 (5 bases). Per the germline V gene, CDR1 is ENHRY and CDR2 is SYGVKD. Trimming removed 3 bases from V and 2 bases from J, with 5 bases in between. This CDR3 comprises 13 residues.

J is TRBJ1-2 and V is TRBV19, with 7 bases matching TRBD1. CDR1 and CDR2 from the germline V gene are LNHDA and SQIVND (reference sequence). The V gene end was trimmed by 3 bases and the J gene end by 2 bases; junction bases not matched to a gene: 3. The CDR3 consists of 14 residues. CDR3 nucleotides: TGTGCCAGTAGTATCTCACAGGGGAACTATGGCTACACCTTC. Protein sequence: CASSISQGNYGYTF. The full variable domain, its missing parts supplied by reference TRBV19 and TRBJ1-2, is DGGITQSPKYLFRKEGQNVTLSCEQNLNHDAMYWYRQDPGQGLRLIYYSQIVNDFQKGDIAEGYSVSREKKESFPLTVTSAQKNPTAFYLCASSISQGNYGYTFGSGTRLTVV.

This chain joins TRBV19 and TRBJ1-4, with TRBD1 matching over 8 bases. This CDR3 is built from 14 residues. Germline values: CDR1 LNHDA, CDR2 SQIVND (reference sequence). V dropped 5 bases and J dropped 2; count of bases not matched to a gene: 1. The CDR3 DNA sequence: TGTGCCAGTAGTGACAGGGGTACTAATGAAAAACTGTTTTTT. It yields the protein CASSDRGTNEKLFF.

The rearrangement joins TRBV4-2 to TRBJ1-2, with D unclear. The CDR3 contains 15 residues. V was shortened by 0 bases and J by 4 bases, with 12 bases between the two germline ends. CDR1 LGHNA and CDR2 YNFKEQ come from the germline V gene. The CDR3 bases are TGTGCCAGCAGCCAAGAAGGCGGCAGTCTCTATGGCTACACCTTC. This gives the protein CASSQEGGSLYGYTF.

The genes are TRBV15 and TRBJ2-3; unclear D gene. Germline V CDR1 and CDR2: LNHNV, YYDKDF (reference sequence). The V and J ends lost 1 base and 0 bases respectively, with 8 bases between them. This CDR3 spans 15 amino acids. DNA for the CDR3: TGTGCCACCAGCAGAGGGGCAGAGAGCACAGATACGCAGTATTTT. Protein: CATSRGAESTDTQYF.

The CDR3 region is CASCATGAVTGELFF. Written as DNA, the CDR3 is TGCGCCAGCTGCGCGACAGGGGCAGTCACCGGGGAGCTGTTTTTT. The chain carries TRBV5-1 and TRBJ2-2; 8 bases agree with TRBD1. CDR1 and CDR2 (germline): SGHRS, YFSETQ. The ends lost 7 bases at V and 4 bases at J; junction bases unmatched: 9. This CDR3 has 15 amino acids.

The chain uses TRBV28 and TRBJ2-7, with D maybe TRBD1 (6 bases). The V gene lost 6 bases and the J gene lost 4 bases, with 22 bases spanning the gap. The CDR3 covers 16 residues. CDR1 and CDR2 from the germline V gene are MDHEN and SYDVKM. The CDR3 loop reads CASSYQRQAFSYEQYF. In DNA form, the CDR3 reads TGTGCCAGCAGCTATCAGCGACAGGCGTTTTCTTACGAGCAGTACTTC.

This clone appeared a single time. Other nucleotide sequences in the sample specify the same CDR3. This chain uses TRBV7-9 with TRBJ2-1; a weak D match, TRBD2 (5 bases). The ends were cut back, 3 bases at V and 1 base at J, with 10 bases in the middle. The CDR3 loop spans 15 amino acids. Germline V gene lookup returns CDR1 SEHNR and CDR2 FQNEAQ (reference sequence). The CDR3 reads CASSFGLTSYNEQFF. The CDR3 DNA sequence: TGTGCCAGCAGCTTCGGACTGACTTCCTACAATGAGCAGTTCTTC.

The V gene is TRBV6-6, the J gene TRBJ1-5; D may be TRBD1 (6 bases). CDR1 MNHNY and CDR2 SVGAGI come from the germline V gene (reference sequence). V was pared by 5 bases and J by 3 bases, with 11 bases between. CDR3 length equals 14 residues. CDR3 nucleotides: TGTGCCAGCAGTCCGACAGGAGACAATCAGCCCCAGCATTTT. It translates to CASSPTGDNQPQHF.

The chain employs TRBV3-1 (or the pseudogene TRBV3-2) and TRBJ2-4, with D possibly matching TRBD2 (7 bases). Germline loops: CDR1 LGHDT, CDR2 YNNKEL (reference sequence). Trimming stripped 1 base from V and 11 bases from J, with 12 bases between. CDR3 length equals 13 residues. The DNA of the CDR3 is TGTGCCAGCAGCCAAGCCCGGGGGGCTTTTCAGTACTTC. Residues: CASSQARGAFQYF.

V is TRBV3-1 (or the pseudogene TRBV3-2) and J is TRBJ2-2; TRBD2 might be the D (6 bases). The V gene's germline CDR1 is LGHDT and CDR2 YNNKEL (reference sequence). Trimming left V 0 bases short and J 5 bases short, with 13 bases between. The CDR3 is 16 residues long. The CDR3 sequence is CASSQDILASTGELFF. Written as DNA, the CDR3 is TGTGCCAGCAGCCAAGATATCCTAGCGAGTACCGGGGAGCTGTTTTTT.

The gene calls are TRBV21-1 and TRBJ2-7; TRBD1 is the table's D call and was not checked against the DNA. TRBV21-1 is assigned pseudogene status. CDR3 length equals 15 residues. CDR3 protein: CASSKPGTETYEQYF. The CDR3 coding sequence is TGTGCCAGCAGCAAACCCGGGACAGAGACCTACGAGCAGTACTTC.

The rearrangement links TRBV4-3 to TRBJ1-1; TRBD1 is a possible D gene (5 bases). Germline V CDR1 and CDR2: LGHNA, YSLEER. The CDR3 length is 14 residues. The V end lost 0 bases, the J end lost 6 bases, and 11 bases lay between the germline ends. The CDR3: CASSQEAGESEAFF. The CDR3 DNA reads TGCGCCAGCAGCCAAGAAGCGGGGGAATCTGAAGCTTTCTTT.

V is TRBV19 and J is TRBJ2-7, with a tentative D call TRBD2 (6 bases). Deletions cut 0 bases from V and 3 bases from J, with 12 bases between. The CDR3 has 15 residues. Germline lookup yields CDR1 LNHDA and CDR2 SQIVND (reference sequence). This CDR3 reads CASSIDGREIYEQYF. CDR3 sequence (DNA): TGTGCCAGTAGTATAGATGGTCGGGAGATCTACGAGCAGTACTTC.

The gene calls are TRBV7-9 and TRBJ1-1; D is perhaps TRBD1 (6 bases). Trimming pared 3 bases from V and 5 bases from J, leaving 13 bases between. There are 14 residues in the CDR3. Germline CDR1 SEHNR, CDR2 FQNEAQ (reference sequence). The CDR3 spells CASSFSQGRTEAFF. The CDR3 nucleotides read TGTGCCAGCAGCTTTTCTCAGGGGCGGACTGAAGCTTTCTTT. The full variable domain, rest sourced from reference TRBV7-9 and TRBJ1-1, is DTGVSQNPRHKITKRGQNVTFRCDPISEHNRLYWYRQTLGQGPEFLTYFQNEAQLEKSRLLSDRFSAERPKGSFSTLEIQRTEQGDSAMYLCASSFSQGRTEAFFGQGTRLTVV.